This is a list of T cell receptor beta chains from one sample in a study of blood T cell repertoires in COVID-19. Produced via immunoSEQ multiplex PCR; TCRdb's table is partial and in-frame only. The table has 95,000 to 100,000 clones, approximately 90% seen once. Material for sequencing was peripheral blood. The origin of the receptors is a man in his fifties with acute or convalescent COVID-19. Both conserved end residues are part of each CDR3. D genes are given only for firm matches. Clone size is stated in some rows and not others, as once, few, many or a class when expanded.

CDR3 DNA: TGTGCCAGCAGCTTGCTCGCGGGGGGGAGTGAGACCCAGTACTTC
CDR3 protein: CASSLLAGGSETQYF
CDR3 length: 15
V gene: TRBV7-9
J gene: TRBJ2-5
clone size: .
D gene: TRBD2

CDR3 DNA: TGTGCCAGCAGCGTGACAGGAGGTTTTAACTATGGCTACACCTTC
CDR3 protein: CASSVTGGFNYGYTF
CDR3 length: 15
V gene: TRBV9
J gene: TRBJ1-2
clone size: once
D gene: .

CDR3 DNA: TGCAGCTTTTGGGATGTTGGGACAGGGGGCAGTGGAAACACCATATATTTT
CDR3 protein: CSFWDVGTGGSGNTIYF
CDR3 length: 17
V gene: TRBV29-1
J gene: TRBJ1-3
clone size: .
D gene: TRBD1

CDR3 DNA: TGTGCCAGCAGCTTAGCGACAGGGTTGAAGACTGAAGCTTTCTTT
CDR3 protein: CASSLATGLKTEAFF
CDR3 length: 15
V gene: TRBV7-9
J gene: TRBJ1-1
clone size: few
D gene: TRBD1

CDR3 DNA: TGTGCCAGCAGCCAAGGCCCCACAGGACATTACGAGCAGTACTTC
CDR3 protein: CASSQGPTGHYEQYF
CDR3 length: 15
V gene: TRBV3-1/TRBV3-2
J gene: TRBJ2-7
clone size: .
D gene: .

CDR3 DNA: TGTGCCTGGAGTGTGACAGGGGGCTATGGCTACACCTTC
CDR3 protein: CAWSVTGGYGYTF
CDR3 length: 13
V gene: TRBV30
J gene: TRBJ1-2
clone size: few
D gene: TRBD1

CDR3 DNA: TGTGCCAGCAGTTTAATAACAGGGCAAATGAACACTGAAGCTTTCTTT
CDR3 protein: CASSLITGQMNTEAFF
CDR3 length: 16
V gene: TRBV27
J gene: TRBJ1-1
clone size: few
D gene: .

CDR3 DNA: TGTGCCAGCAGCCCAGGGGGATTGAGGGGTCAGCCCCAGCATTTT
CDR3 protein: CASSPGGLRGQPQHF
CDR3 length: 15
V gene: TRBV5-6
J gene: TRBJ1-5
clone size: .
D gene: TRBD1

CDR3 DNA: TGCGCCAGCCGGAGAGCTGGATACGAGCAGTACTTC
CDR3 protein: CASRRAGYEQYF
CDR3 length: 12
V gene: TRBV5-1
J gene: TRBJ2-7
clone size: .
D gene: .

CDR3 DNA: TGTGCCAGCAGCCAAGGACAGGGGAACACTGAAGCTTTCTTT
CDR3 protein: CASSQGQGNTEAFF
CDR3 length: 14
V gene: TRBV14
J gene: TRBJ1-1
clone size: once
D gene: TRBD1

CDR3 DNA: TGTGCCAGCTCAAGACAGGGTGCTAACTATGGCTACACCTTC
CDR3 protein: CASSRQGANYGYTF
CDR3 length: 14
V gene: TRBV18
J gene: TRBJ1-2
clone size: few
D gene: TRBD1

CDR3 DNA: TGTGCCAGTAGCCCCACATCAGCCGGGGGTATGAACACTGAAGCTTTCTTT
CDR3 protein: CASSPTSAGGMNTEAFF
CDR3 length: 17
V gene: TRBV19
J gene: TRBJ1-1
clone size: .
D gene: .

CDR3 DNA: TGTGCCAGCAGTTCCTCCTCTGTGGGGCCCCCCAACTATGGCTACACCTTC
CDR3 protein: CASSSSSVGPPNYGYTF
CDR3 length: 17
V gene: TRBV27
J gene: TRBJ1-2
clone size: .
D gene: .

CDR3 DNA: TGTGCCAGCAGCCTTACAGGGAAGGCAGAAGCTTTCTTT
CDR3 protein: CASSLTGKAEAFF
CDR3 length: 13
V gene: TRBV7-3
J gene: TRBJ1-1
clone size: .
D gene: .

CDR3 DNA: TGTGCCTGGAGCAAAGAGGCGAATTCACCCCTCCACTTT
CDR3 protein: CAWSKEANSPLHF
CDR3 length: 13
V gene: TRBV30
J gene: TRBJ1-6
clone size: .
D gene: .

CDR3 DNA: TGTGCCTGGAGTCCCCAGACTGGGGCTCAGCCCCAGCATTTT
CDR3 protein: CAWSPQTGAQPQHF
CDR3 length: 14
V gene: TRBV30
J gene: TRBJ1-5
clone size: .
D gene: .

CDR3 DNA: TGTGCCAGCAGAACCCAGGCAGAAGCTTTCTTT
CDR3 protein: CASRTQAEAFF
CDR3 length: 11
V gene: TRBV13
J gene: TRBJ1-1
clone size: .
D gene: .

CDR3 DNA: TGTGCCAGTCAGGGGGTAGGAGTGAACACTGAAGCTTTCTTT
CDR3 protein: CASQGVGVNTEAFF
CDR3 length: 14
V gene: TRBV9
J gene: TRBJ1-1
clone size: .
D gene: TRBD1

CDR3 DNA: TGTGCCAGTTCCCAAGCCGGAAACACCATATATTTT
CDR3 protein: CASSQAGNTIYF
CDR3 length: 12
V gene: TRBV19
J gene: TRBJ1-3
clone size: .
D gene: .

CDR3 DNA: TGTGCCAGCACTAATATGGGGAGTTCCTATAATTCACCCCTCCACTTT
CDR3 protein: CASTNMGSSYNSPLHF
CDR3 length: 16
V gene: TRBV28
J gene: TRBJ1-6
clone size: .
D gene: .

CDR3 DNA: TGTGCCAGCAGTGAACCCGGGACTAGCGGGGGGCCCAACTCCTACAATGAGCAGTTCTTC
CDR3 protein: CASSEPGTSGGPNSYNEQFF
CDR3 length: 20
V gene: TRBV2
J gene: TRBJ2-1
clone size: once
D gene: TRBD2

CDR3 DNA: TGCGCCAGCAGCTGGGGACAGGGGGAGAATCAGCCCCAGCATTTT
CDR3 protein: CASSWGQGENQPQHF
CDR3 length: 15
V gene: TRBV5-1
J gene: TRBJ1-5
clone size: .
D gene: TRBD1

CDR3 DNA: TGTGCCAGCAGCCAACGTGGACAGGCAACCACCAACTATGGCTACACCTTC
CDR3 protein: CASSQRGQATTNYGYTF
CDR3 length: 17
V gene: TRBV4-2
J gene: TRBJ1-2
clone size: .
D gene: TRBD1

CDR3 DNA: TGTGCCACCGAGGGATCAGATACGCAGTATTTT
CDR3 protein: CATEGSDTQYF
CDR3 length: 11
V gene: TRBV2
J gene: TRBJ2-3
clone size: .
D gene: .

CDR3 DNA: TGTGCCAGCAGCTTAGGGGGGACAGGGACGCCGGCAGGGGAGCTGTTTTTT
CDR3 protein: CASSLGGTGTPAGELFF
CDR3 length: 17
V gene: TRBV7-6
J gene: TRBJ2-2
clone size: once
D gene: TRBD1

CDR3 DNA: TGTGCCAGCTCATCGACAAGTACCGGGGAGCTGTTTTTT
CDR3 protein: CASSSTSTGELFF
CDR3 length: 13
V gene: TRBV18
J gene: TRBJ2-2
clone size: .
D gene: .

CDR3 DNA: TGTGCCAGCAGCTTTACTAGCGGGGGGCCAACTTCCTACGAGCAGTACTTC
CDR3 protein: CASSFTSGGPTSYEQYF
CDR3 length: 17
V gene: TRBV11-2
J gene: TRBJ2-7
clone size: .
D gene: TRBD2

CDR3 DNA: TGCAGTGCTAGTGACGGACAGGTCGCAATCGGTCGCAATTCCTATAATTCACCCCTCCACTTT
CDR3 protein: CSASDGQVAIGRNSYNSPLHF
CDR3 length: 21
V gene: TRBV20-1
J gene: TRBJ1-6
clone size: .
D gene: TRBD1

CDR3 DNA: TGTGCCAGCAGCTTGGGGGGAGCTAACACCGGGGAGCTGTTTTTT
CDR3 protein: CASSLGGANTGELFF
CDR3 length: 15
V gene: TRBV6-5
J gene: TRBJ2-2
clone size: .
D gene: .

CDR3 DNA: TGCGCCAGCAGCCAGTTTCAGGGATTCAATCAGCCCCAGCATTTT
CDR3 protein: CASSQFQGFNQPQHF
CDR3 length: 15
V gene: TRBV4-1
J gene: TRBJ1-5
clone size: .
D gene: .

CDR3 DNA: TGTGCCAGCAGTGACTCTCTAGCGGGGAGCACAGATACGCAGTATTTT
CDR3 protein: CASSDSLAGSTDTQYF
CDR3 length: 16
V gene: TRBV6-4
J gene: TRBJ2-3
clone size: .
D gene: TRBD2

CDR3 DNA: TGTGCCAGCAGCCGCGGACAGCCGAACACCGGGGAGCTGTTTTTT
CDR3 protein: CASSRGQPNTGELFF
CDR3 length: 15
V gene: TRBV7-2
J gene: TRBJ2-2
clone size: .
D gene: .

CDR3 DNA: TGTGCCAGCAGCCCGGGACAGGGGTTCTTAGGTCAGCCCCAGCATTTT
CDR3 protein: CASSPGQGFLGQPQHF
CDR3 length: 16
V gene: TRBV9
J gene: TRBJ1-5
clone size: .
D gene: TRBD1

CDR3 DNA: TGCGCCAGCAGCTCGAAGGACAGGGGAGTGAGGGAGCTGTTTTTT
CDR3 protein: CASSSKDRGVRELFF
CDR3 length: 15
V gene: TRBV5-1
J gene: TRBJ2-2
clone size: .
D gene: TRBD1

CDR3 DNA: TGTGCCAGCAGTTACTCCCGGGACTTTAGGGAAAAACTGTTTTTT
CDR3 protein: CASSYSRDFREKLFF
CDR3 length: 15
V gene: TRBV6-5
J gene: TRBJ1-4
clone size: few
D gene: .

CDR3 DNA: TGCAGCGCAATACAGGGACCGATTGGCACAGATACGCAGTATTTT
CDR3 protein: CSAIQGPIGTDTQYF
CDR3 length: 15
V gene: TRBV29-1
J gene: TRBJ2-3
clone size: .
D gene: .

CDR3 DNA: TGTGCCAGCAGCTTAGTTCACGGGAACTACCGGCAGCCCCAGCATTTT
CDR3 protein: CASSLVHGNYRQPQHF
CDR3 length: 16
V gene: TRBV7-8
J gene: TRBJ1-5
clone size: .
D gene: .

CDR3 DNA: TGTGCCAGCAGTGAATTGAGATATAATTCACCCCTCCACTTT
CDR3 protein: CASSELRYNSPLHF
CDR3 length: 14
V gene: TRBV6-1
J gene: TRBJ1-6
clone size: .
D gene: .

CDR3 DNA: TGTGCCAGCAGTTATTCGACAGGGGTAGATACGCAGTATTTT
CDR3 protein: CASSYSTGVDTQYF
CDR3 length: 14
V gene: TRBV6-5
J gene: TRBJ2-3
clone size: .
D gene: TRBD1

CDR3 DNA: TGTGCCAGCACCCTAACCGGTCGTAACTCTGGAAACACCATATATTTT
CDR3 protein: CASTLTGRNSGNTIYF
CDR3 length: 16
V gene: TRBV28
J gene: TRBJ1-3
clone size: .
D gene: .

CDR3 DNA: TGTGCCAGCAGCCAGGGACAGGGGGCGTTAGGCTATGGCTACACCTTC
CDR3 protein: CASSQGQGALGYGYTF
CDR3 length: 16
V gene: TRBV3-1/TRBV3-2
J gene: TRBJ1-2
clone size: .
D gene: TRBD1

CDR3 DNA: TGTGCCAGCAGCTTGGGTACCCGAGGTGGAAACACCATATATTTT
CDR3 protein: CASSLGTRGGNTIYF
CDR3 length: 15
V gene: TRBV5-4
J gene: TRBJ1-3
clone size: .
D gene: .

CDR3 DNA: TGTGCCAGTAGCCCCCCGCCGGGACAGGGTACTAATCAGCCCCAGCATTTT
CDR3 protein: CASSPPPGQGTNQPQHF
CDR3 length: 17
V gene: TRBV19
J gene: TRBJ1-5
clone size: .
D gene: TRBD1

CDR3 DNA: TGTGCCAGCAGCTTAGGAGGGGGGGGCAGTTACGAGCAGTACTTC
CDR3 protein: CASSLGGGGSYEQYF
CDR3 length: 15
V gene: TRBV7-6
J gene: TRBJ2-7
clone size: .
D gene: .

CDR3 DNA: TGTGCCAGCTCCGAGTCGGACTCCTACTCTGGGGCCAACGTCCTGACTTTC
CDR3 protein: CASSESDSYSGANVLTF
CDR3 length: 17
V gene: TRBV18
J gene: TRBJ2-6
clone size: .
D gene: .

CDR3 DNA: TGTGCCAGCAGTCCCCGATTGGGACTAGCGGGGGGTAGGAACAATGAGCAGTTCTTC
CDR3 protein: CASSPRLGLAGGRNNEQFF
CDR3 length: 19
V gene: TRBV2
J gene: TRBJ2-1
clone size: .
D gene: TRBD2

CDR3 DNA: TGTGCCACCAGCAGAGATCCGCAGGGAAATGAGCAGTTCTTC
CDR3 protein: CATSRDPQGNEQFF
CDR3 length: 14
V gene: TRBV15
J gene: TRBJ2-1
clone size: .
D gene: .

CDR3 DNA: TGTGCCAGCAGCCGATCGGGACAGGGATACGAGGACACCATATATTTT
CDR3 protein: CASSRSGQGYEDTIYF
CDR3 length: 16
V gene: TRBV3-1/TRBV3-2
J gene: TRBJ1-3
clone size: .
D gene: TRBD1

CDR3 DNA: TGTGCCAGCAGCCCGAGGTCTAGCGGGAATAAGGCCGGGGAGCTGTTTTTT
CDR3 protein: CASSPRSSGNKAGELFF
CDR3 length: 17
V gene: TRBV4-2
J gene: TRBJ2-2
clone size: .
D gene: TRBD2

CDR3 DNA: TGTGCCAGCAGCTTGCAGGGGGGCCCTAACAATGAGCAGTTCTTC
CDR3 protein: CASSLQGGPNNEQFF
CDR3 length: 15
V gene: TRBV11-3
J gene: TRBJ2-1
clone size: .
D gene: .

CDR3 DNA: TGTGCCAGCAGCTTAGGTACAGGTCTAACCTACGAGCAGTACTTC
CDR3 protein: CASSLGTGLTYEQYF
CDR3 length: 15
V gene: TRBV11-3
J gene: TRBJ2-7
clone size: once
D gene: .

CDR3 DNA: TGCGCCAGCAGCTGGACCGGGACTAGGTCTTACAATGAGCAGTTCTTC
CDR3 protein: CASSWTGTRSYNEQFF
CDR3 length: 16
V gene: TRBV5-1
J gene: TRBJ2-1
clone size: once
D gene: TRBD2

CDR3 DNA: TGTGCCAGTAGTTTCGGGACAGCCAATTCACCCCTCCACTTT
CDR3 protein: CASSFGTANSPLHF
CDR3 length: 14
V gene: TRBV19
J gene: TRBJ1-6
clone size: once
D gene: TRBD1